One sample yielded the 17 T cell receptor beta chains listed below, sequenced in a study of TIL therapy for anti-PD-1-resistant metastatic lung cancer. The immunoSEQ assay was v3. Sequencing was performed with immunoSEQ multiplex PCR; in TCRdb, only in-frame clones are kept and a portion is missing. This table holds 50,000 to 60,000 clones, about three quarters found once. The time point is: pre-treatment sample, taken before nivolumab and TIL therapy. The tumor samples were excised metastases, mostly pleural nodules or supraclavicular lymph nodes. The sequenced sample was tumor tissue, obtained at baseline. These receptors all stem from a person aged 25-80 years with non-small cell lung cancer.

Only a few counts were recorded for this clone. The CDR3 sequence is CAWSVPRSDQPQHF. The CDR3, as DNA: TGTGCCTGGAGTGTACCCAGATCCGATCAGCCCCAGCATTTT. The gene calls are TRBV30 and TRBJ1-5; D unresolved. Trimming pared 0 bases from V and 5 bases from J, leaving 11 bases between. Germline CDR1 is GTSNPN and CDR2 is SVGIG (reference sequence). The CDR3 runs 14 residues.

The chain combines TRBV7-8 with TRBJ1-2, with D uncertain. The CDR3 runs to 16 residues. Germline CDR1 SGHVS, CDR2 FQNEAQ. V was pared by 0 bases and J by 5 bases, with 16 bases between. Written as DNA, the CDR3 is TGTGCCAGCAGCTTAGCGCTGGCAGGCCACCTTTATGGCTACACCTTC. As protein: CASSLALAGHLYGYTF.

The genes are TRBV5-1 and TRBJ2-3; 8 bases line up with TRBD1. V lost 0 bases to trimming and J lost 3 bases; unmatched junction nucleotides: 3. Germline V gene sequence: CDR1 SGHRS, CDR2 YFSETQ. This CDR3 is 15 amino acids long. This CDR3 is CASSLGTGRTDTQYF. The DNA for the CDR3 is TGCGCCAGCAGCTTGGGGACAGGGAGGACAGATACGCAGTATTTT.

The rearrangement links TRBV11-3 to TRBJ2-1; D is perhaps TRBD2 (5 bases). CDR1 and CDR2 from the germline V gene are SGHNT and YENEEA. This CDR3 is 15 amino acids long. V dropped 1 base and J dropped 7 bases, with 14 bases sitting between them. The CDR3 coding sequence is TGTGCCAGCAGCTTAGGTCGTGGGGAGTTGAATGAGCAGTTCTTC. It translates to CASSLGRGELNEQFF.

The chain is built from TRBV19 and TRBJ1-4, with a tentative D call TRBD1 (5 bases). The CDR3 covers 15 residues. CDR1 LNHDA and CDR2 SQIVND come from the germline V gene (reference sequence). Trimming took off 7 bases at V and 8 bases at J, with 20 bases between the two ends. The DNA for the CDR3 is TGTGCCAGTAATGGGGGGACGGGGTTCGTGGAAAAACTGTTTTTT. This gives the protein CASNGGTGFVEKLFF.

The chain couples TRBV5-5 to TRBJ1-2; perhaps TRBD1 as D (5 bases). This CDR3 comprises 14 residues. Germline assignment: CDR1 SGHKS and CDR2 YYEKEE (reference sequence). V was clipped by 5 bases and J by 3 bases, with 14 bases between them. The CDR3 loop reads CASSPPGADYGYTF. The DNA for the CDR3 is TGTGCCAGCAGTCCACCCGGGGCGGACTATGGCTACACCTTC.

This clone showed up just once. The chain couples TRBV11-3 to TRBJ2-2, with D perhaps matching TRBD2 (6 bases). Germline CDR1 is SGHNT and CDR2 is YENEEA. Between the trimmed V and J ends, which lost 3 bases and 7 bases, there was a span of 18 bases. This CDR3 is built from 16 residues. This CDR3 is CASSLPGPRRDGELFF. The CDR3 region has the DNA TGTGCCAGCAGCTTGCCGGGACCACGGAGGGACGGGGAGCTGTTTTTT.

This clone has a handful of counts. The chain joins TRBV2 to TRBJ2-7; maybe TRBD2 (6 bases). Trimming took 6 bases from V and 2 from J, leaving 14 bases between them. CDR1 and CDR2 from the germline V gene are SNHLY and FYNNEI. The length of the CDR3 is 14 residues. The CDR3 DNA is TGTGCCAGCAGCGGGGGATGGGGGGCCTACGAGCAGTACTTC. This codes for CASSGGWGAYEQYF.

The rearrangement joins TRBV5-6 to TRBJ1-4; D is uncertain. V was clipped by 4 bases and J by 8 bases, with 18 bases between them. The CDR3 is made up of 15 amino acids. Germline CDR1 is SGHDT and CDR2 is YYEEEE. Written as DNA, the CDR3 is TGTGCCAGCAGCCCCACCGGCCTACAAGGGGAAAAACTGTTTTTT. Residues: CASSPTGLQGEKLFF.

This clone was observed a few times. The J gene is TRBJ1-5, the V gene TRBV7-9; a possible D gene is TRBD1 (6 bases). CDR3 length: 12 amino acids. V lost 2 bases and J 8 bases, leaving 7 bases between the germline ends. The germline V gene encodes CDR1 SEHNR and CDR2 FQNEAQ (reference sequence). CDR3 sequence (DNA): TGTGCCAGCAGCTTAAACAGGGAGCCCCAGCATTTT. As protein: CASSLNREPQHF. Supplemented by reference TRBV7-9 and TRBJ1-5, the full variable domain reads DTGVSQNPRHKITKRGQNVTFRCDPISEHNRLYWYRQTLGQGPEFLTYFQNEAQLEKSRLLSDRFSAERPKGSFSTLEIQRTEQGDSAMYLCASSLNREPQHFGDGTRLSIL.

The chain employs TRBV7-2 and TRBJ2-3, with 9 bases lining up with TRBD2. Germline V gene data show CDR1 as SGHTA and CDR2 as FQGNSA. This CDR3 comprises 16 residues. The J segment lost 5 bases and the V segment lost 7 bases, leaving 13 bases of the junction unmatched. CDR3 in amino acids: CASTLLAGGRLDTQYF. In DNA form, the CDR3 reads TGTGCCAGCACCCTCCTCGCGGGGGGGCGTTTAGATACGCAGTATTTT.

CDR3 sequence (DNA): TGTGCCAGCAGTCGCGGGAGACGTGGGACCCAGTACTTC. Its translation: CASSRGRRGTQYF. V and J are TRBV27 and TRBJ2-5; 7 bases are a match to TRBD2. This CDR3 is 13 amino acids long. Germline CDR1 is MNHEY and CDR2 is SMNVEV (reference sequence). V was pared by 5 bases and J by 7 bases, with 7 bases of the junction left unmatched.

The chain employs TRBV15 and TRBJ2-3; no definite D call. The CDR3 extends over 13 amino acids. Germline lookup yields CDR1 LNHNV and CDR2 YYDKDF (reference sequence). Between the trimmed V and J ends, which lost 0 bases and 4 bases, there was a span of 5 bases. The CDR3 DNA follows: TGTGCCACCAGCAGAGATAGCCCAGATACGCAGTATTTT. It codes for CATSRDSPDTQYF.

The V call is TRBV7-3, the J call TRBJ2-1; 8 bases map to TRBD2. Germline assignment: CDR1 SGHTA and CDR2 FQGTGA. The CDR3 loop spans 16 amino acids. The J segment lost 1 base and the V segment lost 5 bases, leaving 7 bases of the junction unmatched. The CDR3 nucleotides read TGTGCCAGCAGCATCTTCGGGGGGGTATCCTACAATGAGCAGTTCTTC. As protein: CASSIFGGVSYNEQFF.

The chain employs TRBV7-8 and TRBJ1-5; D gene uncertain. Germline CDR1 SGHVS, CDR2 FQNEAQ. The CDR3 consists of 15 residues. Trimming stripped 0 bases from V and 4 bases from J, with 10 bases between. The CDR3 DNA follows: TGTGCCAGCAGCTTAGCTCCCCGGGCTAATCAGCCCCAGCATTTT. Amino acids: CASSLAPRANQPQHF.

The chain links TRBV28 to TRBJ2-1; D not resolved. The germline V gene has CDR1 MDHEN and CDR2 SYDVKM. This CDR3 region has 13 residues. Trimming took off 2 bases at V and 9 bases at J, with 11 bases between the two ends. This chain's CDR3 is CASSLGNLSEQFF. The CDR3 DNA follows: TGTGCCAGCAGTTTAGGGAACCTCTCTGAGCAGTTCTTC.

This clone has just a few counts. This sequence joins TRBV6-1 and TRBJ2-7; D may match TRBD1 or TRBD2 (6 bases each). The V end was cut by 8 bases, the J end by 6 bases, with 11 bases between. Germline assignment: CDR1 MNHNS and CDR2 SASEGT. The CDR3 is made up of 11 amino acids. The CDR3 coding sequence is TGTGCCAGCCCCAGGGGAGGCGAGCAGTACTTC. Protein product: CASPRGGEQYF.